Shown below are 24 T cell receptor beta chains from a single sample sequenced in a study of shared clonotypes between healthy human individuals. Here immunoSEQ multiplex PCR was the method, and the copy in TCRdb shows in-frame clones only, minus some. The data contain approximately 180,000 clones, 90% to 95% of them singletons. What was sequenced was naive CD4+ T cells sorted from blood. The subset denotes: CD45RA+ positively selected. These receptors came from a woman in her thirties in good health.

This chain joins TRBV5-4 and TRBJ2-7; 10 bases align to TRBD2. The CDR3 is made up of 17 amino acids. Unmatched junction bases numbered 13, after V lost 3 bases and J lost 4 bases. In germline, CDR1 is SGHNT, CDR2 YYREEE (reference sequence). CDR3 DNA: TGTGCCAGCAGCTCCCTAGCGGGAGTATCGTCTAGGTACGAGCAGTACTTC. As protein: CASSSLAGVSSRYEQYF.

This chain uses TRBV28 with TRBJ2-7; D may be TRBD1 (6 bases). V lost 7 bases and J 3 bases, leaving 13 bases between the germline ends. The CDR3 runs 13 residues. Germline loops: CDR1 MDHEN, CDR2 SYDVKM. The CDR3 region is CASTIQGGYEQYF. In nucleotides, the CDR3 is TGTGCCAGCACCATTCAAGGGGGCTACGAGCAGTACTTC.

The chain links TRBV6-5 to TRBJ1-1; the D gene is possibly TRBD1 (5 bases). Germline V gene lookup returns CDR1 MNHEY and CDR2 SVGAGI. The CDR3 covers 15 residues. Trimming removed 2 bases at V and 0 bases at J, with 10 bases between. For the CDR3, the DNA is TGTGCCAGCAGTTACCAAGGGGCTATGAACACTGAAGCTTTCTTT. It yields the protein CASSYQGAMNTEAFF.

The rearrangement links TRBV5-1 to TRBJ2-3; 9 nucleotides line up with TRBD2. The CDR3 length is 17 residues. Per the germline V gene, CDR1 is SGHRS and CDR2 is YFSETQ. V was clipped by 0 bases and J by 1 base; unmatched bases: 6. The CDR3 DNA reads TGCGCCAGCAGCTTGGAGGGACTAGCACCTGGCACAGATACGCAGTATTTT. Translation gives CASSLEGLAPGTDTQYF.

CDR3 DNA sequence: TGCAGCGCCGACCGGGACAGGGATAATGAGCAGTTCTTC. It is translated as CSADRDRDNEQFF. The chain employs TRBV29-1 and TRBJ2-1; TRBD1 matches 9 bases. The CDR3 contains 13 residues. CDR1 is SQVTM, CDR2 ANQGSEA, per germline. After removal of 7 bases from V and 7 bases from J, the junction contained 8 bases not matched to a gene.

In this sample, this clone turned up a few times. The V and J genes are TRBV7-6 and TRBJ2-7, with 8 bases aligning to TRBD1. This CDR3 contains 14 residues. Germline assignment: CDR1 SGHVS and CDR2 FNYEAQ. V was clipped by 1 base and J by 6 bases; unmatched bases: 5. The CDR3 sequence: CASSLETGALEQYF. In DNA form, the CDR3 reads TGTGCCAGCAGCTTAGAGACAGGGGCGCTCGAGCAGTACTTC.

The V gene is TRBV30, the J gene TRBJ2-3; D unclear. The CDR3 runs 13 residues. Trimming shortened V by 8 bases and J by 3 bases, and 15 bases separated the two germline ends. Germline loops: CDR1 GTSNPN, CDR2 SVGIG (reference sequence). CDR3 sequence: CAQGSDFTDTQYF. CDR3 nucleotide sequence: TGTGCCCAAGGCAGCGACTTTACAGATACGCAGTATTTT.

This clone was seen just once. This chain connects TRBV5-1 to TRBJ2-7; D uncertain. Trimming removed 3 bases from V and 2 bases from J, with 3 bases in between. CDR1 is SGHRS, CDR2 YFSETQ, per germline. CDR3 size: 11 residues. CDR3 loop: CASSSAYEQYF. The DNA of the CDR3 is TGCGCCAGCAGCTCCGCCTACGAGCAGTACTTC. Combining the CDR3 with reference TRBV5-1 and TRBJ2-7 gives the whole variable domain KAGVTQTPRYLIKTRGQQVTLSCSPISGHRSVSWYQQTPGQGLQFLFEYFSETQRNKGNFPGRFSGRQFSNSRSEMNVSTLELGDSALYLCASSSAYEQYFGPGTRLTVT.

The chain employs TRBV15 and TRBJ2-7; D may match TRBD1 or TRBD2 (5 bases each). V dropped 0 bases and J dropped 7 bases, with 10 bases sitting between them. CDR1 LNHNV and CDR2 YYDKDF come from the germline V gene (reference sequence). The CDR3 is 13 amino acids. CDR3: CATSRDRGREQYF. The CDR3 DNA follows: TGTGCCACCAGCAGAGACCGGGGCCGGGAGCAGTACTTC.

This clone was seen only a few times. This chain connects TRBV5-1 to TRBJ2-7; D is unresolved. This CDR3 spans 12 amino acids. The V gene's germline CDR1 is SGHRS and CDR2 YFSETQ. V lost 4 bases and J 5 bases, leaving 10 bases between the germline ends. The CDR3 coding sequence is TGCGCCAGCAGCACCATACAGAACGAGCAGTACTTC. As protein: CASSTIQNEQYF.

This sequence joins TRBV5-6 and TRBJ1-6, with 11 positions matching TRBD1. Unmatched junction bases numbered 2, after V lost 2 bases and J lost 7 bases. Germline CDR1 SGHDT, CDR2 YYEEEE. CDR3 length equals 15 residues. CDR3 sequence: CASSLRTGGNSPLHF. As DNA, the CDR3 is TGTGCCAGCAGCTTAAGGACAGGGGGCAATTCACCCCTCCACTTT.

The chain recombines TRBV7-2 with TRBJ2-7; D perhaps matches TRBD2 (6 bases). In germline, CDR1 is SGHTA, CDR2 FQGNSA. This CDR3 comprises 16 residues. V lost 5 bases, J lost 0 bases, and 17 bases lay in between. The CDR3 sequence is CASSPGWAGSSYEQYF. The CDR3 bases are TGTGCCAGCAGCCCCGGTTGGGCGGGAAGCTCCTACGAGCAGTACTTC.

This chain links TRBV2 with TRBJ2-5; 8 bases line up with TRBD2. The end of the DNA fits TRBJ2-7 better, so the J call may be wrong. This CDR3 contains 14 residues. CDR1 and CDR2 (germline): SNHLY, FYNNEI. CDR3 protein: CASSESSGTYEQYF. DNA of the CDR3: TGTGCCAGCAGTGAGAGTAGCGGGACATACGAGCAGTACTTC.

The chain links TRBV7-2 to TRBJ1-4; D uncertain. CDR1 and CDR2 from the germline V gene are SGHTA and FQGNSA. V was pared by 5 bases and J by 8 bases, with 12 bases between. This CDR3 region has 13 residues. The CDR3, as DNA: TGTGCCAGCAGCCCAGACGCAGCAGAAAAACTGTTTTTT. Translated: CASSPDAAEKLFF.

This clone has just a few counts. The rearrangement links TRBV7-9 to TRBJ2-7; weak D call: TRBD1 (5 bases). The CDR3 runs to 13 residues. Germline CDR1 and CDR2: SEHNR and FQNEAQ (reference sequence). Deletions cut 3 bases from V and 3 bases from J, with 9 bases between. The CDR3 region has the DNA TGTGCCAGCAGCTTCAGGGCTGGCTACGAGCAGTACTTC. This codes for CASSFRAGYEQYF.

This clone was seen once. The chain uses TRBV5-4 and TRBJ2-5; possible D gene TRBD2, 5 bases. The CDR3 is 16 residues long. Germline values: CDR1 SGHNT, CDR2 YYREEE (reference sequence). Trimming left V 2 bases short and J 2 bases short, with 16 bases between. CDR3 DNA: TGTGCCAGCAGCTTCGGTCTTCGGAGGCCGCAAGAGACCCAGTACTTC. Protein sequence: CASSFGLRRPQETQYF.

The chain joins TRBV18 to TRBJ2-7; 7 positions agree with TRBD2. Unmatched junction bases numbered 5, after V lost 6 bases and J lost 0 bases. Germline lookup yields CDR1 KGHSH and CDR2 LQKENI. CDR3 size: 14 residues. The CDR3 DNA reads as TGTGCCAGCTCTTTCGGGGGGAACTCCTACGAGCAGTACTTC. This gives the protein CASSFGGNSYEQYF.

The V gene is TRBV10-2, the J gene TRBJ2-7; no reliable D call. Looked up from germline, CDR1 is WSHSY and CDR2 is SAAADI. The CDR3 loop spans 13 amino acids. The V end lost 7 bases, the J end lost 2 bases, and 12 bases lay between the germline ends. As DNA, the CDR3 is TGCGCCAGCATCGAAGGGAACACCTACGAGCAGTACTTC. Protein sequence: CASIEGNTYEQYF.

The V call is TRBV4-1, the J call TRBJ1-1; a possible D gene is TRBD1 (6 bases). The germline V gene has CDR1 MGHRA and CDR2 YSYEKL. The ends were cut back, 3 bases at V and 7 bases at J, with 15 bases in the middle. The CDR3 is 14 amino acids. The DNA for the CDR3 is TGCGCCAGCAGCCATTACGGACAGAGAATTGAAGCTTTCTTT. Translation gives CASSHYGQRIEAFF.

The rearrangement uses TRBV7-9 and TRBJ2-5, with D possibly being TRBD1 (6 bases). The J call may be mistaken, given a closer DNA end match to TRBJ2-7. This CDR3 is 13 amino acids long. In germline, CDR1 is SEHNR, CDR2 FQNEAQ (reference sequence). CDR3: CASSRDISYEQYF. The DNA for the CDR3 is TGTGCCAGCAGCCGGGACATCTCCTACGAGCAGTACTTC.

The chain links TRBV7-8 to TRBJ2-7; the D gene is possibly TRBD1 (5 bases). With 3 bases removed from V and 6 bases from J, the gap between germline ends came to 12 bases. The germline CDR1 and CDR2 sequences are SGHVS and FQNEAQ. The CDR3 consists of 13 residues. The CDR3 region has the DNA TGTGCCAGCAGCTTGGACCCGACAGCCGAGCAGTACTTC. Translation: CASSLDPTAEQYF.

This chain joins TRBV5-1 and TRBJ2-5, with TRBD2 identical over 9 bases. This CDR3 comprises 17 residues. The V gene's germline CDR1 is SGHRS and CDR2 YFSETQ. With V trimmed by 1 base and J by 4 bases, 11 bases remained unmatched. The DNA of the CDR3 is TGCGCCAGCAGCTTGAATTCTGGCGGGAGGGTTGCAGAGACCCAGTACTTC. Protein sequence: CASSLNSGGRVAETQYF.

The chain links TRBV5-1 to TRBJ1-1; TRBD1 aligns across 8 bases. The CDR3 has 15 residues. J gave up 8 bases and V 0 bases, and 9 bases lay outside the gene matches. The germline gives CDR1 SGHRS, CDR2 YFSETQ. CDR3 sequence: CASSLETGAPAEAFF. DNA of the CDR3: TGCGCCAGCAGCTTGGAGACAGGGGCGCCGGCGGAAGCTTTCTTT.

In this sample, this clone turned up once. The chain joins TRBV28 to TRBJ1-1; D call uncertain. The CDR3 has 11 residues. Germline CDR1 is MDHEN and CDR2 is SYDVKM. V lost 5 bases and J lost 1, with 2 bases in between. The CDR3: CASSKNTEAFF. CDR3 DNA sequence: TGTGCCAGCAGTAAGAACACTGAAGCTTTCTTT.